These T cell receptor beta chains were read from a single sample in a study of T cells in Graves' hyperthyroidism and ophthalmopathy. MiXCR was run by TCRdb on the multiplex PCR reads, yielding one entry per CDR3 protein. The profile shows about 610,000 distinct CDR3 sequences, roughly 50% of them singletons. Sequencing used peripheral blood or thyroid tissue (not recorded which). The receptors originated from a woman in her late teens or twenties with Graves' hyperthyroidism. CDR3s include the opening cysteine and the closing phenylalanine or tryptophan. The D gene is left open where the match is weak. Expanded clones get a size class; other rows say once, few or many, or leave the size out.

clone size,J gene,D gene,V gene,CDR3 protein,CDR3 DNA
NA,TRBJ2-7,TRBD1,TRBV7-9,CASLGTDQCEQYF,TGTGCCAGCCTCGGGACAGATCAGTGCGAGCAGTACTTC
few,TRBJ1-4,TRBD1,TRBV9,CASSGGTVNEKLFF,TGTGCCAGCAGCGGGGGGACAGTCAATGAAAAACTGTTTTTT
NA,TRBJ1-4,NA,TRBV6-6,CASSYSGPLNEKLFF,TGTGCCAGCAGTTATTCGGGTCCTCTTAATGAAAAACTGTTTTTT
NA,TRBJ2-7,NA,TRBV25-1,CASHDGSSGSPYEQYF,TGTGCCAGCCATGATGGTTCGAGCGGTTCCCCCTACGAGCAGTACTTC
many,TRBJ1-1,TRBD1,TRBV5-1,CASSSGQGATEAFF,TGTGCCAGCAGCTCTGGTCAGGGGGCGACTGAAGCTTTCTTT
many,TRBJ2-2,NA,TRBV19,CASSMPGQFTGELFF,TGTGCCAGTAGTATGCCCGGGCAGTTCACCGGGGAGCTGTTTTTT
many,TRBJ2-2,NA,TRBV7-9,CASSLLGISNTGELFF,TGTGCCAGCAGCTTACTGGGTATCTCGAACACCGGGGAGCTGTTTTTT
NA,TRBJ1-2,NA,TRBV25-1,CASSANREGRLFGYTF,TGTGCCAGCAGTGCGAACAGGGAGGGACGGTTGTTTGGCTACACCTTC
many,TRBJ1-1,NA,TRBV20-1,CSAMLGGSGTEAFF,TGCAGTGCCATGCTGGGGGGATCCGGCACTGAAGCTTTCTTT
many,TRBJ1-3,NA,TRBV7-6,CASSSLRGPGNTIYF,TGTGCCAGCAGCTCGCTCAGGGGACCAGGAAACACCATATATTTT
NA,TRBJ2-7,TRBD2,TRBV7-6,CASSLPGGQNEQYF,TGTGCCAGCAGCTTACCGGGAGGGCAGAATGAGCAGTACTTC
few,TRBJ1-5,NA,TRBV24-1,CATTGSHGLSNQPQHF,TGTGCCACCACTGGGAGCCATGGGCTTAGCAATCAGCCCCAGCATTTT
NA,TRBJ2-5,TRBD1,TRBV7-6,CASSSWTGGGLETQYF,TGTGCCAGCAGCTCCTGGACAGGGGGCGGGTTGGAGACCCAGTACTTC
once,TRBJ1-4,NA,TRBV5-4,CASSFGTSDEKLFF,TGTGCCAGCAGCTTTGGGACTAGCGATGAAAAACTGTTTTTT
NA,TRBJ1-1,NA,TRBV6-5,CASSYSDGLNTEAFF,TGTGCCAGCAGTTACTCGGACGGACTGAACACTGAAGCTTTCTTT
NA,TRBJ2-1,NA,TRBV7-3,CASSIKTIRDFNEQFF,TGTGCCAGCAGCATTAAAACGATACGGGACTTCAATGAGCAGTTCTTC
many,TRBJ2-6,TRBD1,TRBV29-1,CSVERTGDSGANVLTF,TGCAGCGTTGAGCGGACAGGGGACTCTGGGGCCAACGTCCTGACTTTC
NA,TRBJ2-1,NA,TRBV7-2,CASSLLGRTFDNEQFF,TGTGCCAGCAGCTTATTAGGGAGGACCTTCGACAATGAGCAGTTCTTC
many,TRBJ2-7,TRBD2,TRBV4-2,CASSQREAEGYEQYF,TGTGCCAGCAGCCAGCGGGAGGCTGAGGGGTACGAGCAGTACTTC
NA,TRBJ2-6,NA,TRBV20-1,CSAVHGLEDLTF,TGCAGTGCTGTACACGGGCTAGAGGACCTGACTTTC
NA,TRBJ1-3,TRBD1,TRBV27,CASSTGAGNTIYF,TGTGCCAGCAGTACAGGGGCCGGAAACACCATATATTTT
NA,TRBJ1-2,NA,TRBV20-1,CSASSTGYYGYTF,TGCAGTGCCAGCAGTACAGGGTATTATGGCTACACCTTC
many,TRBJ1-5,NA,TRBV9,CASSAHGFVQPQHF,TGTGCCAGCAGCGCACATGGATTTGTTCAGCCCCAGCATTTT
NA,TRBJ1-6,TRBD1,TRBV7-2,CASSFMGTGRESPLHF,TGTGCCAGCAGCTTTATGGGGACAGGCCGAGAGTCACCCCTCCACTTT
many,TRBJ2-7,TRBD1,TRBV7-2,CASSHRGSYEQYF,TGTGCCAGCAGCCACAGGGGTTCTTACGAGCAGTACTTC
NA,TRBJ2-1,TRBD1,TRBV2,CASSASPGQVPDEQFF,TGTGCCAGCAGTGCTTCACCGGGACAGGTGCCCGATGAGCAGTTCTTC
NA,TRBJ1-2,TRBD1,TRBV7-3,CASRGTGLLGYTF,TGTGCCAGCAGGGGGACAGGGTTGCTTGGCTACACCTTC
NA,TRBJ1-5,TRBD1,TRBV19,CAARASTGEVNQPQHF,TGTGCCGCACGAGCGTCTACAGGGGAAGTGAATCAGCCCCAGCATTTT
many,TRBJ1-2,TRBD1,TRBV5-1,CASSLRGDSYGYTF,TGCGCCAGCAGCTTGAGGGGGGACAGCTATGGCTACACCTTC
few,TRBJ2-5,TRBD2,TRBV7-6,CASTPTFAGGTQYF,TGTGCCAGCACCCCAACATTCGCGGGGGGGACCCAGTACTTC
many,TRBJ1-1,NA,TRBV5-1,CASSLHRENTEAFF,TGCGCCAGCAGCTTGCACAGGGAAAACACTGAAGCTTTCTTT
NA,TRBJ1-5,TRBD1,TRBV20-1,CSAETGGNQPQHF,TGCAGTGCCGAAACAGGGGGCAATCAGCCCCAGCATTTT
few,TRBJ2-5,NA,TRBV5-1,CASSPRPSREETQYF,TGCGCCAGCAGCCCCAGGCCCTCCAGGGAAGAGACCCAGTACTTC
NA,TRBJ2-2,TRBD1,TRBV19,CASTDRGQVGELFF,TGTGCCAGTACCGACAGGGGGCAAGTCGGGGAGCTGTTTTTT
many,TRBJ2-7,NA,TRBV11-3,CASSSQWSGYHEQYF,TGTGCCAGCAGCTCGCAATGGTCAGGTTACCACGAGCAGTACTTC
many,TRBJ1-1,TRBD1,TRBV6-2/TRBV6-3,CASSYPGQGASEAFF,TGTGCCAGCAGTTACCCGGGACAGGGGGCATCTGAAGCTTTCTTT
many,TRBJ2-7,NA,TRBV5-1,CASSLDGISYEQYF,TGCGCCAGCAGCTTGGATGGTATATCCTACGAGCAGTACTTC
many,TRBJ2-5,NA,TRBV5-4,CASSLVTDRRETQYF,TGTGCCAGCAGCTTGGTGACAGATAGAAGAGAGACCCAGTACTTC
NA,TRBJ2-7,TRBD2,TRBV10-3,CATKRLAHYEQYF,TGTGCCACCAAACGACTAGCGCACTACGAGCAGTACTTC
NA,TRBJ2-6,NA,TRBV6-5,CASSYSHGPTF,TGTGCCAGCAGTTACTCTCACGGCCCGACTTTC
NA,TRBJ2-1,TRBD1,TRBV7-6,CATSPGQFYNEQFF,TGTGCCACCAGTCCGGGACAGTTCTACAATGAGCAGTTCTTC
NA,TRBJ2-7,TRBD1,TRBV2,CASGAGTVSYEQYF,TGTGCAAGCGGCGCCGGGACAGTATCCTACGAGCAGTACTTC
NA,TRBJ1-2,NA,TRBV11-1,CASSPGGYEHGYTF,TGTGCCAGCAGCCCGGGGGGCTACGAGCATGGCTACACCTTC
NA,TRBJ2-7,NA,TRBV5-1,CASSLEGVDYEQYF,TGCGCCAGCAGCTTGGAGGGGGTGGATTACGAGCAGTACTTC